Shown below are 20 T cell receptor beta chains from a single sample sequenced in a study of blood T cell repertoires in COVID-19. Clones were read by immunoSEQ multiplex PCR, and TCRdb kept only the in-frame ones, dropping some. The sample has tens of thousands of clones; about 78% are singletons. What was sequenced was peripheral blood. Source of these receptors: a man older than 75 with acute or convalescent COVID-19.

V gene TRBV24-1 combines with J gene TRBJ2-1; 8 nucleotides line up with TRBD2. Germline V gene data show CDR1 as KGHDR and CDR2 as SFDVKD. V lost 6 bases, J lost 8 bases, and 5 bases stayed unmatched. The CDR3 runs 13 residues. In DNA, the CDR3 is TGTGCCACCAGTCCAGCGGGAGTAGATGAGCAGTTCTTC. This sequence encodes CATSPAGVDEQFF.

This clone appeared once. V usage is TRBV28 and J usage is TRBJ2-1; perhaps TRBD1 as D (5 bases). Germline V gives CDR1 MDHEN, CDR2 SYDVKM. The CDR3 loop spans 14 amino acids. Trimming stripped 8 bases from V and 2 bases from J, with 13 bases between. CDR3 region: CASGDREAYNEQFF. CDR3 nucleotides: TGTGCCAGCGGAGACAGAGAGGCCTACAATGAGCAGTTCTTC.

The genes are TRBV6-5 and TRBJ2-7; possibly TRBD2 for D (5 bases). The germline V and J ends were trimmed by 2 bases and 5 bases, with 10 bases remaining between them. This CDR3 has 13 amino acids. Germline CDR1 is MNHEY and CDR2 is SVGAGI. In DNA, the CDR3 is TGTGCCAGCAGTTACGGTCTCGGGGACGAGCAGTACTTC. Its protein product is CASSYGLGDEQYF.

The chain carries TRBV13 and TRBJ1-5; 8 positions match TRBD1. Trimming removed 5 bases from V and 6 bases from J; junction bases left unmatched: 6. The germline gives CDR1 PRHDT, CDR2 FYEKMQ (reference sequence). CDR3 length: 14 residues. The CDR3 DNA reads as TGTGCCAGCAGCGCAGGACAGGGACCTCAGCCCCAGCATTTT. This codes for CASSAGQGPQPQHF.

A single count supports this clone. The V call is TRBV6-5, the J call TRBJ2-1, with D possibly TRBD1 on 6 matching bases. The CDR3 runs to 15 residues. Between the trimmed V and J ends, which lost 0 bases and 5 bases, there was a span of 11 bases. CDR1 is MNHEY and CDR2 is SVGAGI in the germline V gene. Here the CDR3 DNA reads TGTGCCAGCAGTTACTCGTCACAGGGAAACAATGAGCAGTTCTTC. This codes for CASSYSSQGNNEQFF.

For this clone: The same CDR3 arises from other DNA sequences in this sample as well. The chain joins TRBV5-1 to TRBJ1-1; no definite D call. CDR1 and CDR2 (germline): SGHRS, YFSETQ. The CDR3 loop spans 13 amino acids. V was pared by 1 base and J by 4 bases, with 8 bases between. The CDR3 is CASSLPEGTEAFF. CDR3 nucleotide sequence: TGCGCCAGCAGCTTGCCGGAGGGCACTGAAGCTTTCTTT. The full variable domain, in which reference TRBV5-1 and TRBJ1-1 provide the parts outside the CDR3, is KAGVTQTPRYLIKTRGQQVTLSCSPISGHRSVSWYQQTPGQGLQFLFEYFSETQRNKGNFPGRFSGRQFSNSRSEMNVSTLELGDSALYLCASSLPEGTEAFFGQGTRLTVV.

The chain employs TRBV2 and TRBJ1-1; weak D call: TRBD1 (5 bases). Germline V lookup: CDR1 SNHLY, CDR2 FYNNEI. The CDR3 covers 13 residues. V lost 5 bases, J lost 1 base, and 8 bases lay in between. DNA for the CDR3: TGTGCCAGCAGTCCACAGGCGAACACTGAAGCTTTCTTT. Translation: CASSPQANTEAFF.

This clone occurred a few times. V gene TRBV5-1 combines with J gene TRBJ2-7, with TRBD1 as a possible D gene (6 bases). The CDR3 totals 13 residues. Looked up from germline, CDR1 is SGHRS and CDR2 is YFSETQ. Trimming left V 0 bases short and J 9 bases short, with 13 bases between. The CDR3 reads CASSLAGQSVQYF. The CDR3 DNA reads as TGCGCCAGCAGCTTGGCTGGACAGAGTGTGCAGTACTTC.

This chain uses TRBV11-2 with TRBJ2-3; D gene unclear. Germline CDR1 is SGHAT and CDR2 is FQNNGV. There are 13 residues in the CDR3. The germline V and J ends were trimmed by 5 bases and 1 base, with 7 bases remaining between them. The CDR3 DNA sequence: TGTGCCAGCAGCCCCCCAGGCACAGATACGCAGTATTTT. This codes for CASSPPGTDTQYF.

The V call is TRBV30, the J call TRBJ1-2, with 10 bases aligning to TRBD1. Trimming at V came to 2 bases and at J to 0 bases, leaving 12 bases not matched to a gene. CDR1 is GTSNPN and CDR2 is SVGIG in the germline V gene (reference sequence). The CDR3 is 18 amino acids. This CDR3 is CAWSRDATGTGANYGYTF. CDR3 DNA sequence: TGTGCCTGGAGTCGCGATGCAACCGGGACAGGGGCTAACTATGGCTACACCTTC.

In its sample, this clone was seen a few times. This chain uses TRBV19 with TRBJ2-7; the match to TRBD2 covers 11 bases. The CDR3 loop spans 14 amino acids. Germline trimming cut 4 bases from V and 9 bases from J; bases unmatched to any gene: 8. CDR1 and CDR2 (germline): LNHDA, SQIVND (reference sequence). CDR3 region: CASSTLAGGQGQYF. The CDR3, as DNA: TGTGCCAGTAGTACTTTAGCGGGAGGGCAGGGGCAGTACTTC. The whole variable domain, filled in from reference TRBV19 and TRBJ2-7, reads DGGITQSPKYLFRKEGQNVTLSCEQNLNHDAMYWYRQDPGQGLRLIYYSQIVNDFQKGDIAEGYSVSREKKESFPLTVTSAQKNPTAFYLCASSTLAGGQGQYFGPGTRLTVT.

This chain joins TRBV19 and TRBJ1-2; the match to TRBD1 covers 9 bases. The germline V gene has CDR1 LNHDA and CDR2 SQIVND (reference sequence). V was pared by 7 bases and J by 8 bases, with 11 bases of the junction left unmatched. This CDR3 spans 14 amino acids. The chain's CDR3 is CASKASQGARGYTF. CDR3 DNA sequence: TGTGCCAGTAAAGCTTCACAGGGGGCGAGGGGCTACACCTTC.

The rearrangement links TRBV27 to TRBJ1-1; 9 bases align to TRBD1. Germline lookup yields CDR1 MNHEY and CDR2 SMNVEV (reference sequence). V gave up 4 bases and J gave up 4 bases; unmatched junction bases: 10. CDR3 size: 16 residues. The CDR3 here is CASSSGTGWKGTEAFF. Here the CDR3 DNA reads TGTGCCAGCAGTTCCGGGACAGGGTGGAAGGGCACTGAAGCTTTCTTT.

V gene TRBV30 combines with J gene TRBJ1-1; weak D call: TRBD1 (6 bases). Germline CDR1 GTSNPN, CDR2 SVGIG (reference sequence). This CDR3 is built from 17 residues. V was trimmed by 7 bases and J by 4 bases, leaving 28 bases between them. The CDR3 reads CALRTVEAGAGFTEAFF. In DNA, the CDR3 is TGTGCCTTGAGGACAGTCGAAGCCGGGGCGGGGTTCACTGAAGCTTTCTTT.

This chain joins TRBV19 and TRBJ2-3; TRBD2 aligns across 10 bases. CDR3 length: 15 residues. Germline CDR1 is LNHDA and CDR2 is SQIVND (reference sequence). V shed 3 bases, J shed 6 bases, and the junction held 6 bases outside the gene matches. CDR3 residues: CASSIGLLAGDTQYF. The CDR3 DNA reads TGTGCCAGTAGTATTGGTCTACTAGCGGGGGATACGCAGTATTTT.

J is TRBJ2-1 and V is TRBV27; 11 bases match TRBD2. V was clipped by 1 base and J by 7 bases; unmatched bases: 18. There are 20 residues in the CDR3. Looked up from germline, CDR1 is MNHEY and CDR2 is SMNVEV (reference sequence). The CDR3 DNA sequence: TGTGCCAGCAGTTTATGGGGGTCGGGATCAACTAGCGGGAGCGGAAATGAGCAGTTCTTC. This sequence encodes CASSLWGSGSTSGSGNEQFF.

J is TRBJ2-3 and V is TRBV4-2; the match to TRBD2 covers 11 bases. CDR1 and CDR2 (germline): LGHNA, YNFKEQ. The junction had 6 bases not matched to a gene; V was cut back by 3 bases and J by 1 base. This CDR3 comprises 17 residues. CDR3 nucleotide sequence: TGTGCCAGCAGCCAGGGTAGCGGGGGGGTCGGCACAGATACGCAGTATTTT. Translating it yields CASSQGSGGVGTDTQYF.

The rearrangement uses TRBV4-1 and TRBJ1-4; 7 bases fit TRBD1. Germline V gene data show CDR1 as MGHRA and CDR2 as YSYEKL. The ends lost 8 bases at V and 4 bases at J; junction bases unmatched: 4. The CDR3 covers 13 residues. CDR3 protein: CASLGQDNEKLFF. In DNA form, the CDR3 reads TGCGCCAGCCTCGGACAGGATAATGAAAAACTGTTTTTT.

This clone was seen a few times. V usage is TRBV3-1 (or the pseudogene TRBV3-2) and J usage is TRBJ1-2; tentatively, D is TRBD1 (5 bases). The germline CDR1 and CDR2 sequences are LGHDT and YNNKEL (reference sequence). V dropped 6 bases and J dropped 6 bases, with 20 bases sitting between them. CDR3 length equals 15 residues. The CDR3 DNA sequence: TGTGCCAGCAGTTTTAGAAATACAGGCAGAGATGGCTACACCTTC. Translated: CASSFRNTGRDGYTF.

The CDR3 loop reads CATSDSGQSNYGYTF. The DNA of the CDR3 is TGTGCCACCAGTGATTCGGGACAGTCTAACTATGGCTACACCTTC. The chain couples TRBV24-1 to TRBJ1-2; 7 positions agree with TRBD1. The V and J ends lost 2 bases and 0 bases, in that order; junction bases with no gene match: 2. The CDR3 runs to 15 residues. Germline V gene sequence: CDR1 KGHDR, CDR2 SFDVKD.